Listed below are T cell receptor beta chains from one sample, sequenced in a study of T cells after posttransplantation cyclophosphamide. Assay used: immunoSEQ multiplex PCR; TCRdb lists only in-frame clones, some missing. The sample shows around 6,700 clones, none of them appearing just once. The input for sequencing was PBMCs, taken after an allogeneic stem cell transplant with post-transplant cyclophosphamide. The receptors stem from a male patient in his 30s who received an allogeneic stem cell transplant from an unrelated donor, was CMV-positive, and had acute and chronic GVHD. The graft donor may account for some of the T cells. The CDR3 runs from the conserved cysteine through the conserved F or W. A clone size is listed for some rows: how often the clone was seen (once, few, many), or a class if it is expanded.

clone_size: few; v_call: TRBV5-4; j_call: TRBJ2-3; cdr3_aa: CASRGGWGPDTQYF
clone_size: many; v_call: TRBV10-3; j_call: TRBJ2-2; cdr3_aa: CAISESGGGPTAGELFF
clone_size: many; v_call: TRBV6-5; j_call: TRBJ1-4; cdr3_aa: CASSMGRAAEKLFF
clone_size: few; v_call: TRBV9; j_call: TRBJ2-1; cdr3_aa: CASSASGGASNEQFF
clone_size: many; v_call: TRBV9; j_call: TRBJ2-7; cdr3_aa: CASSVGVGSSYEQYF
clone_size: many; v_call: TRBV29-1; j_call: TRBJ1-2; cdr3_aa: CSASGTGRGYTF
clone_size: medium-sized; v_call: TRBV18; j_call: TRBJ1-2; cdr3_aa: CASSPRAEDGYTF
clone_size: many; v_call: TRBV28; j_call: TRBJ2-7; cdr3_aa: CASRRGRSSYEQYF
clone_size: medium-sized; v_call: TRBV5-4; j_call: TRBJ2-1; cdr3_aa: CASSPTGGGRVSYNEQFF
clone_size: hyperexpanded; v_call: TRBV2; j_call: TRBJ2-7; cdr3_aa: CASGGGPYEQYF
clone_size: many; v_call: TRBV30; j_call: TRBJ2-4; cdr3_aa: CAWSSGPLAKNIQYF
clone_size: many; v_call: TRBV6-6; j_call: TRBJ1-1; cdr3_aa: CASSYSWTEAFF
clone_size: many; v_call: TRBV4-3; j_call: TRBJ2-5; cdr3_aa: CASSQDSGWQETQYF
clone_size: few; v_call: TRBV11-2; j_call: TRBJ1-3; cdr3_aa: CASSLDWRRSSGNTIYF
clone_size: many; v_call: TRBV2; j_call: TRBJ2-7; cdr3_aa: CASGAGTGLYEQYF
clone_size: many; v_call: TRBV7-2; j_call: TRBJ2-2; cdr3_aa: CASNPRARLENTGELFF
clone_size: many; v_call: TRBV7-6; j_call: TRBJ2-7; cdr3_aa: CASSFSPRDSYEQYF
clone_size: many; v_call: TRBV10-1; j_call: TRBJ2-2; cdr3_aa: CASRGALNTGELFF
clone_size: medium-sized; v_call: TRBV13; j_call: TRBJ1-1; cdr3_aa: CASSFGGAGTEAFF
clone_size: many; v_call: TRBV5-6; j_call: TRBJ1-3; cdr3_aa: CASSFSSGNTIYF
clone_size: many; v_call: TRBV19; j_call: TRBJ1-2; cdr3_aa: CASSNTGGAGYTF
clone_size: medium-sized; v_call: TRBV4-1; j_call: TRBJ2-1; cdr3_aa: CASTQPHGQGSHEQFF
clone_size: many; v_call: TRBV19; j_call: TRBJ1-1; cdr3_aa: CASSIGQGDMNTEAFF
clone_size: few; v_call: TRBV2; j_call: TRBJ1-3; cdr3_aa: CASSRDSSFRSTIYF
clone_size: medium-sized; v_call: TRBV9; j_call: TRBJ2-7; cdr3_aa: CASSATGLAGVLPDEQYF
clone_size: many; v_call: TRBV30; j_call: TRBJ2-2; cdr3_aa: CAWRPGTGRTGELFF
clone_size: many; v_call: TRBV6-1; j_call: TRBJ2-2; cdr3_aa: CASSVRSPVTGELFF
clone_size: many; v_call: TRBV6-1; j_call: TRBJ2-7; cdr3_aa: CASSVDGAGGAYEQYF
clone_size: few; v_call: TRBV10-2; j_call: TRBJ2-3; cdr3_aa: CASRVLRRASGGHRDSTDTQYF
clone_size: NA; v_call: TRBV19; j_call: TRBJ2-1; cdr3_aa: CASSIEQRNEQFF
clone_size: many; v_call: TRBV4-1; j_call: TRBJ1-5; cdr3_aa: CASSPGQGGRNQPQHF
clone_size: many; v_call: TRBV27; j_call: TRBJ2-1; cdr3_aa: CASSGDFYNEQFF